The 25 T cell receptor beta chains below come from one sample, sequenced in a study of neurological immune-mediated disorders. From the 5' RACE reads, TCRdb called clonotypes with MiXCR, one entry per CDR3 protein. Counted here are around 64,000 distinct CDR3 sequences, roughly 13% occurring once; the ten biggest clones make up around 11%. The material sequenced was PBMCs. The receptor source for this set is a woman aged 55-75 years with HTLV-1-associated myelopathy (HAM/TSP).

This clonotype showed up many times. The CDR3 ends on some other residue instead of the conserved phenylalanine or tryptophan, so this is likely a read error. The genes are TRBV29-1 and TRBJ2-2, with 7 positions matching TRBD2. CDR1 is SQVTM and CDR2 is ANQGSEA in the germline V gene. CDR3 size: 16 residues. Trimming removed 5 bases from V and 1 base from J; junction bases left unmatched: 10. Here the CDR3 reads CSVLGGGALNTGELFL. CDR3 coding DNA: TGCAGCGTTCTGGGGGGAGGGGCTCTGAACACCGGGGAGCTGTTTTTG.

This clonotype was recorded many times. The chain has TRBV3-1 and TRBJ2-2; D not resolved. Germline CDR1 is LGHDT and CDR2 is YNNKEL (reference sequence). The ends were cut back, 2 bases at V and 6 bases at J, with 4 bases in the middle. There are 12 residues in the CDR3. CDR3 region: CASSQNPGELFF. The CDR3 DNA reads as TGTGCCAGCAGCCAAAACCCCGGGGAGCTGTTTTTT.

This clonotype came up many times. The junction does not match germline at one end; this may be a read error. The chain couples TRBV12-3 or TRBV12-4 to TRBJ1-5; D ambiguous. CDR3 length equals 14 residues. CDR3 bases: TGTGCCAGCAGTTCGGACCGGCACAATCAACCCCAGCATTTT. It translates to CASSSDRHNQPQHF.

In this sample, this clonotype turned up many times. The rearrangement uses TRBV28 and TRBJ1-1; 7 bases fit TRBD1. There are 15 residues in the CDR3. After removal of 6 bases from V and 0 bases from J, the junction contained 7 bases not matched to a gene. The V gene's germline CDR1 is MDHEN and CDR2 SYDVKM. The CDR3 sequence is CASSPPTGMNTEAFF. DNA for the CDR3: TGTGCCAGCAGCCCCCCGACAGGGATGAACACTGAAGCTTTCTTT.

This clonotype appeared many times. This chain links TRBV7-9 with TRBJ2-2; 7 bases match TRBD1. V lost 11 bases to trimming and J lost 3 bases; unmatched junction nucleotides: 6. The CDR3 has 13 residues. Germline V gene sequence: CDR1 SEHNR, CDR2 FQNEAQ (reference sequence). The CDR3 spells CALPQGYTGELFF. The DNA for the CDR3 is TGTGCCCTCCCACAGGGGTACACCGGGGAGCTGTTTTTT.

By proportion, this clonotype is medium-sized (0.01 to 0.1%). The chain uses TRBV5-1 and TRBJ2-2; no clear D. This CDR3 has 14 amino acids. Per the germline V gene, CDR1 is SGHRS and CDR2 is YFSETQ. V was cut by 0 bases and J by 6 bases, with 9 bases left in between. In DNA, the CDR3 is TGCGCCAGCAGCTTGGCACTTCAGGCCGGGGAGCTGTTTTTT. It encodes CASSLALQAGELFF.

This clonotype showed up many times. The CDR3: CASSWTGDEKLFF. In DNA form, the CDR3 reads TGTGCCAGCAGTTGGACAGGGGATGAAAAACTGTTTTTT. The J gene is TRBJ1-4, the V gene TRBV12-3 or TRBV12-4; 9 bases are a match to TRBD1. The V gene end was trimmed by 4 bases and the J gene end by 6 bases; junction bases not matched to a gene: 0. The CDR3 length is 13 residues.

This clonotype has at least ten counts. The chain's CDR3 is CASSPPRLPSGYTDTQYF. Written as DNA, the CDR3 is TGCGCCAGCAGCCCCCCCCGTCTCCCTAGCGGGTACACAGATACGCAGTATTTT. V usage is TRBV5-1 and J usage is TRBJ2-3; 8 nucleotides line up with TRBD2. This CDR3 is built from 18 residues. Per the germline V gene, CDR1 is SGHRS and CDR2 is YFSETQ. Losses at the gene ends were 4 bases for V and 2 bases for J; bases not matched to a gene: 15.

This clonotype occurred a few times. A much larger clone lies a single base off, so this may be a read error. The chain links TRBV5-1 to TRBJ2-5; D uncertain. The J call is doubtful: the DNA matches TRBJ2-1 better. The germline CDR1 and CDR2 sequences are SGHRS and YFSETQ. This CDR3 has 13 residues. CDR3 DNA: TGCGCCAGCAGCCTCCGATCGCAAGAGACCCAGTTCTTC. The encoded protein is CASSLRSQETQFF.

This clonotype was counted at least ten times. This chain connects TRBV25-1 to TRBJ2-7; 10 positions match TRBD1. CDR1 and CDR2 from the germline V gene are MGHDK and SYGVNS. Losses at the gene ends were 5 bases for V and 5 bases for J; bases not matched to a gene: 3. The CDR3 runs to 13 residues. The CDR3 sequence is CASSWDRGNEQYF. The CDR3 DNA reads TGTGCCAGCAGTTGGGACAGGGGAAACGAGCAGTACTTC.

This clonotype was observed many times. The V and J genes are TRBV7-2 and TRBJ2-3, with 9 bases matching TRBD2. The CDR3 extends over 16 amino acids. Germline-derived CDR1 and CDR2 are SGHTA and FQGNSA. V shed 3 bases and J 3 bases; nucleotides not matched to a gene: 7. The CDR3 coding sequence is TGTGCCAGCAGCTTGATAGCGGGAGTTCGAACAGATACGCAGTATTTT. It is translated as CASSLIAGVRTDTQYF.

This clonotype has at least ten counts. Here the CDR3 reads CASSFLPETSTDTQYF. The CDR3, as DNA: TGTGCCAGCAGTTTCCTTCCGGAAACTAGCACAGATACGCAGTATTTT. The chain is built from TRBV12-3 or TRBV12-4 and TRBJ2-3; the D is unclear. V lost 3 bases and J 0 bases, leaving 13 bases between the germline ends. This CDR3 is 16 amino acids long.

This clonotype appeared many times. CDR3 sequence (DNA): TGCAGTGCTAGAGATCGAAAGACTAGCGGGAGGCAAGAGACCCAGTACTTC. It yields the protein CSARDRKTSGRQETQYF. The chain carries TRBV20-1 and TRBJ2-5; 13 nucleotides line up with TRBD2. Germline CDR1 and CDR2: DFQATT and SNEGSKA (reference sequence). This CDR3 spans 17 amino acids. With 0 bases clipped from V and 2 bases from J, the junction kept 6 bases outside the gene matches.

This clonotype showed up many times. The chain is built from TRBV5-1 and TRBJ2-1, with 9 nucleotides matching TRBD1. Germline V gene data show CDR1 as SGHRS and CDR2 as YFSETQ. The ends lost 2 bases at V and 3 bases at J; junction bases unmatched: 15. The CDR3 runs to 19 residues. The DNA for the CDR3 is TGCGCCAGCAGCTTCTTGGGACAGGGACGGGCTAGCGGCTACAATGAGCAGTTCTTC. The encoded protein is CASSFLGQGRASGYNEQFF.

This clonotype was picked up many times. V gene TRBV7-3 combines with J gene TRBJ1-2, with 9 bases lining up with TRBD1. The CDR3 has 13 residues. CDR1 and CDR2 (germline): SGHTA, FQGTGA. The ends lost 4 bases at V and 8 bases at J; junction bases unmatched: 5. The CDR3 is CASSSTGGGGYTF. The CDR3 DNA follows: TGTGCCAGCAGCTCGACAGGGGGTGGAGGCTACACCTTC.

This clonotype came up many times. The chain joins TRBV12-3 or TRBV12-4 to TRBJ2-3; tentative D call: TRBD2 (6 bases). The CDR3 is made up of 14 amino acids. Between the trimmed V and J ends, which lost 6 bases and 1 base, there was a span of 11 bases. The CDR3 here is CASRTSSGTDTQYF. CDR3 DNA sequence: TGTGCCAGCAGAACCTCTAGCGGCACAGATACGCAGTATTTT.

This clonotype is a singleton in its sample. This chain links TRBV7-2 with TRBJ2-7, with D possibly TRBD1 on 5 matching bases. V was pared by 1 base and J by 0 bases, with 10 bases between. Germline values: CDR1 SGHTA, CDR2 FQGNSA. The CDR3 contains 15 residues. CDR3 sequence: CASSLEAGRSYEQYF. Written as DNA, the CDR3 is TGTGCCAGCAGCTTAGAAGCAGGGCGCTCCTACGAGCAGTACTTC.

This clonotype was seen a handful of times. A clone one base away is much larger, so this may be a read error. J is TRBJ2-2 and V is TRBV20-1, with 7 nucleotides matching TRBD2. The CDR3 contains 15 residues. V lost 3 bases, J lost 1 base, and 5 bases stayed unmatched. Germline assignment: CDR1 DFQATT and CDR2 SNEGSKA (reference sequence). CDR3 nucleotides: TGCAGTGCTAGTCCTAGCGGAGTGAACACCGGGGAGCTGTTTTTT. Its translation: CSASPSGVNTGELFF.

The V call is TRBV19, the J call TRBJ2-6, with a tentative D call TRBD2 (7 bases). The germline V gene has CDR1 LNHDA and CDR2 SQIVND (reference sequence). CDR3 size: 17 residues. The V and J ends lost 5 bases and 2 bases respectively, with 16 bases between them. CDR3 residues: CASSSTGGTTGANVLTF. In nucleotides, the CDR3 is TGTGCCAGTAGTTCGACAGGCGGGACTACTGGGGCCAACGTCCTGACTTTC.

This clonotype was recorded many times. The chain links TRBV20-1 to TRBJ2-7; weak D call: TRBD2 (6 bases). CDR3 length: 13 amino acids. V dropped 6 bases and J dropped 6 bases, with 18 bases sitting between them. CDR1 and CDR2 (germline): DFQATT, SNEGSKA (reference sequence). Written as DNA, the CDR3 is TGCAGTGCCCACGGGAGTACCGTCTCCGAGCAGTACTTC. Translation: CSAHGSTVSEQYF.

This clonotype was found many times. This sequence joins TRBV20-1 and TRBJ1-5, with D perhaps matching TRBD1 (5 bases). From germline, CDR1 is DFQATT and CDR2 SNEGSKA (reference sequence). This CDR3 has 14 amino acids. Trimming pared 3 bases from V and 6 bases from J, leaving 15 bases between. The CDR3, as DNA: TGCAGTGCTAGGAGAGACAGAGCGGGTCAGCCCCAGCATTTT. Protein product: CSARRDRAGQPQHF.

Ten or more counts support this clonotype. The chain uses TRBV27 and TRBJ1-6, with 9 bases that match TRBD1. Germline V gene lookup returns CDR1 MNHEY and CDR2 SMNVEV (reference sequence). Germline trimming cut 3 bases from V and 9 bases from J; bases unmatched to any gene: 6. The CDR3 has 15 residues. CDR3 nucleotides: TGTGCCAGCAGTTTTTGGACAGGGGTGAGTTCACCCCTCCACTTT. It is translated as CASSFWTGVSSPLHF.

This clonotype was seen ten or more times. The chain carries TRBV6-2 or TRBV6-3 and TRBJ2-1; 10 bases align to TRBD2. V lost 5 bases to trimming and J lost 6 bases; unmatched junction nucleotides: 7. The CDR3 has 15 residues. Germline loops: CDR1 MNHEY, CDR2 SVGEGT. The DNA of the CDR3 is TGTGCCAGCAGTGGAGCGGGAGGGGTTTTCAATGAGCAGTTCTTC. This encodes CASSGAGGVFNEQFF.

This clonotype was seen ten or more times. The junction departs from the called germline gene at one end, perhaps through a read error. The V call is TRBV5-1, the J call TRBJ2-3, with 7 nucleotides matching TRBD1. Germline assignment: CDR1 SGHRS and CDR2 YFSETQ. This CDR3 spans 15 amino acids. The CDR3 DNA reads TGCGTCAGCAGCTTGGCACAGGGGACAACAGATACGCAGTATTTT. Encoded protein: CVSSLAQGTTDTQYF. Combining the CDR3 with reference TRBV5-1 and TRBJ2-3 gives the whole variable domain KAGVTQTPRYLIKTRGQQVTLSCSPISGHRSVSWYQQTPGQGLQFLFEYFSETQRNKGNFPGRFSGRQFSNSRSEMNVSTLELGDSALYLCVSSLAQGTTDTQYFGPGTRLTVL.

This clonotype was counted ten times or more. The chain is built from TRBV12-3 or TRBV12-4 and TRBJ2-7, with 8 bases matching TRBD2. Losses at the gene ends were 6 bases for V and 4 bases for J; bases not matched to a gene: 5. CDR3 length equals 13 residues. CDR3 amino acids: CASRGTGGYEQYF. The CDR3 DNA follows: TGTGCCAGCAGGGGGACGGGAGGGTACGAGCAGTACTTC.